This T cell receptor (beta chain) was retrieved from a study of T cells in Graves' hyperthyroidism and ophthalmopathy. Regions amplified from RNA transcripts were the TCR beta CDR3 regions. TCR CDR3 underwent first-round RT-PCR with the HTBI primer set. TCRdb independently ran MiXCR on the multiplex PCR reads; one entry per CDR3 protein. The data contain about 560,000 distinct CDR3 sequences, about a sixth of them singletons. The V gene lost 2 bases and the J gene lost 1 base, with 5 bases spanning the gap. This CDR3 has 13 amino acids. The V gene's germline CDR1 is LNHDA and CDR2 SQIVND (reference sequence).

The chain employs TRBV19 and TRBJ2-5; D remains ambiguous. This receptor was taken from a woman aged 18-29 years with Graves' hyperthyroidism. Sequencing used blood. CDR3: CASSINFQETQYF. CDR3 nucleotide sequence: TGTGCCAGTAGTATAAATTTCCAAGAGACCCAGTACTTC.